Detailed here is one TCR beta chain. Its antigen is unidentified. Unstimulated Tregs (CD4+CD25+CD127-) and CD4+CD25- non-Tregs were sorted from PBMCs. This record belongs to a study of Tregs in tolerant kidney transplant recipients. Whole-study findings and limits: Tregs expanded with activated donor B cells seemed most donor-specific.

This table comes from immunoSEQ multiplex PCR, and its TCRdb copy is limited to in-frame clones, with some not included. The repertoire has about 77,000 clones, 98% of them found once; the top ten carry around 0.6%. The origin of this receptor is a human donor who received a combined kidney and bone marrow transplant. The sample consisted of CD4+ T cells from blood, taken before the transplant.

CDR3 in amino acids: CATSRTGPAETQYF. The DNA for the CDR3 is TGTGCCACCAGCAGAACAGGGCCGGCAGAGACCCAGTACTTC. The genes are TRBV15 and TRBJ2-5; D may be TRBD1 (6 bases). CDR1 and CDR2 from the germline V gene are LNHNV and YYDKDF (reference sequence). This CDR3 spans 14 amino acids. Trimming left V 2 bases short and J 4 bases short, with 11 bases between.